This T cell receptor beta chain is drawn from a study of blood T cell repertoires in COVID-19. Overall study: There were acute and convalescent COVID-19 samples, and they came from the United States, Italy and Spain. Sample material is recorded as cDNA or gDNA derived from T cells, B-cell-depleted T cells, or PBMCs.

The CDR3 runs to 18 residues. Germline-derived CDR1 and CDR2 are SGHVS and FQNEAQ. Between the trimmed V and J ends, which lost 1 base and 0 bases, there was a span of 19 bases. Here immunoSEQ multiplex PCR was the method, and the copy in TCRdb shows in-frame clones only, minus some. The sample yields approximately 220,000 clones, approximately 80% seen once. The sequenced sample was peripheral blood. The genes are TRBV7-8 and TRBJ2-7; possibly TRBD2 for D (5 bases). The TCR was taken from a woman aged 80 or over with acute or convalescent COVID-19. CDR3 DNA sequence: TGTGCCAGCAGCTTAGAAGCGGTTCAGTGGAAGACCTCCTACGAGCAGTACTTC. It encodes CASSLEAVQWKTSYEQYF.